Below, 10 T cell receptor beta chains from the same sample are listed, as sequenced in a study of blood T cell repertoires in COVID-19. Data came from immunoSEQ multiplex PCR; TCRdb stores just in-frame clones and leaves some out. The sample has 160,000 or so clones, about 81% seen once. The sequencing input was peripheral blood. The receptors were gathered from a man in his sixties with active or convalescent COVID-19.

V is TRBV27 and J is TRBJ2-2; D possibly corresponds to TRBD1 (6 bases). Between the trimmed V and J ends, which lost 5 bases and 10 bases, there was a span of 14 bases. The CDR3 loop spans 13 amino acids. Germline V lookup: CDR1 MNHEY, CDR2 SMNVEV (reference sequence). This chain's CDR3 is CASSAQDRTELFF. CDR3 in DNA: TGTGCCAGCAGTGCCCAAGACAGGACGGAGCTGTTTTTT.

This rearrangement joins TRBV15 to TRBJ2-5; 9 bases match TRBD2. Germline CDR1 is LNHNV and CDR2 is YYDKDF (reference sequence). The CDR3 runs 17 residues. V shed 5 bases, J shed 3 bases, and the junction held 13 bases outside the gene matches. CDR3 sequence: CATSAIGRGGFKETQYF. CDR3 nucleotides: TGTGCCACCAGCGCCATCGGGCGGGGGGGTTTTAAAGAGACCCAGTACTTC.

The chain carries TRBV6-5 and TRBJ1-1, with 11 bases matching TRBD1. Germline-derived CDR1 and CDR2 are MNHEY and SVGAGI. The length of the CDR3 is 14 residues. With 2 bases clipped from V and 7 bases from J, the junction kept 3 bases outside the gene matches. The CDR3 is CASSYGQGASEAFF. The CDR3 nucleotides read TGTGCCAGCAGTTACGGACAGGGGGCAAGTGAAGCTTTCTTT.

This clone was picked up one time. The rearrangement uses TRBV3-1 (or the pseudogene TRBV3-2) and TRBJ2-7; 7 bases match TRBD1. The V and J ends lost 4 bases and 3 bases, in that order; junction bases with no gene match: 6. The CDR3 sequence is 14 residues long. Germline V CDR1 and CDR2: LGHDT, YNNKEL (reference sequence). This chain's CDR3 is CASSPLGQSYEQYF. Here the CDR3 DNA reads TGTGCCAGCAGCCCCTTGGGACAGAGCTACGAGCAGTACTTC.

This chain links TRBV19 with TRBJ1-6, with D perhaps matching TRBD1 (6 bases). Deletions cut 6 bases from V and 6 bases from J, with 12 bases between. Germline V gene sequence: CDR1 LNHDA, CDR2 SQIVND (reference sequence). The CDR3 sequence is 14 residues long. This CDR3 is CASRGTSFNSPLHF. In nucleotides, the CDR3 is TGTGCCAGTAGGGGGACAAGTTTTAATTCACCCCTCCACTTT.

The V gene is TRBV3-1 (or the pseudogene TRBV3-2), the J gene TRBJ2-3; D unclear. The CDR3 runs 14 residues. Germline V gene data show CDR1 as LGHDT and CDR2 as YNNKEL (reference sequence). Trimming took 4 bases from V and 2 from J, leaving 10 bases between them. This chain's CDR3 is CASSRSRNTDTQYF. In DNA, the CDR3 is TGTGCCAGCAGCCGTAGTAGAAACACAGATACGCAGTATTTT.

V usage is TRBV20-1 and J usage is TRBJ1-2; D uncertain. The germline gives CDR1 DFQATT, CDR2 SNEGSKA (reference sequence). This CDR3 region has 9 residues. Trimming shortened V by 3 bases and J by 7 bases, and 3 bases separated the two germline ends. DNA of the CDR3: TGCAGTGCTAGCTCTGGCTACACCTTC. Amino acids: CSASSGYTF.

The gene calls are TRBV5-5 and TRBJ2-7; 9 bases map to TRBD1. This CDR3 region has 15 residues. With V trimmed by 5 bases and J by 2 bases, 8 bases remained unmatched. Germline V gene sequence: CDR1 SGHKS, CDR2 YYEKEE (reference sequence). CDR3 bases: TGTGCCAGCAGTTTTTCCGGGACAGGGACCTACGAGCAGTACTTC. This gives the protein CASSFSGTGTYEQYF.

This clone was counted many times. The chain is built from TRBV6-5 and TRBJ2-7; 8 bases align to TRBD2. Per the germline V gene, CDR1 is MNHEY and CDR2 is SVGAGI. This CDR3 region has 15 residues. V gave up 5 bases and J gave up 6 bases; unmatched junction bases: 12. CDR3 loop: CASSPTGTSYTEQYF. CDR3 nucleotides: TGTGCCAGCAGTCCGACCGGGACTAGTTATACCGAGCAGTACTTC.

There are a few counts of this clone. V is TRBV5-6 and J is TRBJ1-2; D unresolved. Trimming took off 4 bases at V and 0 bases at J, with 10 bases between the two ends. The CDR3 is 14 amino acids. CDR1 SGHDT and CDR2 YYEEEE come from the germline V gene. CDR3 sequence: CASSSTATNYGYTF. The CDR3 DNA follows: TGTGCCAGCAGCAGCACAGCTACTAACTATGGCTACACCTTC. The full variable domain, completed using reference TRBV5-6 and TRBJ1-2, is DAGVTQSPTHLIKTRGQQVTLRCSPKSGHDTVSWYQQALGQGPQFIFQYYEEEERQRGNFPDRFSGHQFPNYSSELNVNALLLGDSALYLCASSSTATNYGYTFGSGTRLTVV.